This T cell receptor (beta chain) was captured in a study of spatial heterogeneity in lung cancer. The study, taken as a whole, reports: How many expanded intratumoral alpha and beta TCRs were present tracked the tumor mutation count, which was a count of nonsynonymous mutations.

V gave up 5 bases and J gave up 7 bases; unmatched junction bases: 7. The CDR3 contains 15 residues. Germline assignment: CDR1 SEHNR and CDR2 FQNEAQ (reference sequence). This clonotype ranks as medium-sized. Antigen: not known. Since it is a stray read in a library aimed at alpha chains, this beta chain has a size that is not meaningful. Time point: sample taken at primary tumor resection. Via MiXCR, TCRdb re-called the 5' RACE reads, giving one row per CDR3 protein. The sample holds thousands of distinct CDR3 sequences, approximately 13% seen once. V and J are TRBV7-9 and TRBJ2-1; 11 positions match TRBD2. This sample comprised lung tumor tissue, obtained at surgery. The sequence was collected from a male donor with early-stage non-small cell lung cancer. CDR3 residues: CASSPPGLAVNEQFF. The CDR3 coding sequence is TGTGCCAGCAGCCCCCCGGGACTAGCGGTGAATGAGCAGTTCTTC. The complete variable domain, with remaining parts taken from reference TRBV7-9 and TRBJ2-1, reads DTGVSQNPRHKITKRGQNVTFRCDPISEHNRLYWYRQTLGQGPEFLTYFQNEAQLEKSRLLSDRFSAERPKGSFSTLEIQRTEQGDSAMYLCASSPPGLAVNEQFFGPGTRLTVL.